Listed here is a single TCR beta chain. The target antigen is unknown. PCR amplification relied on 60 Vbeta primers (plus 13 Jbeta primers). The data were produced by immunoSEQ multiplex PCR, yet TCRdb's version contains in-frame clones alone and is incomplete. In the table there are around 200,000 clones, just over 75% of which are singletons. This specimen comes from a study of cytomegalovirus exposure and HLA in healthy donors. Study-level points and caveats: Presence/absence analyses treated sequencing depth as roughly uniform across donors.

Trimming left V 0 bases short and J 7 bases short, with 18 bases between. The CDR3 loop spans 16 amino acids. The germline CDR1 and CDR2 sequences are LGHNA and YNFKEQ. This TCR was recovered from a woman aged 25 to 45 in good health and CMV-seropositive. The chain is built from TRBV4-2 and TRBJ1-1; tentatively, D is TRBD1 (5 bases). The sample was PBMCs. CDR3 in DNA: TGTGCCAGCAGCCAAGATATAAGGGGTCAAAGGGGTGAAGCTTTCTTT. This encodes CASSQDIRGQRGEAFF.